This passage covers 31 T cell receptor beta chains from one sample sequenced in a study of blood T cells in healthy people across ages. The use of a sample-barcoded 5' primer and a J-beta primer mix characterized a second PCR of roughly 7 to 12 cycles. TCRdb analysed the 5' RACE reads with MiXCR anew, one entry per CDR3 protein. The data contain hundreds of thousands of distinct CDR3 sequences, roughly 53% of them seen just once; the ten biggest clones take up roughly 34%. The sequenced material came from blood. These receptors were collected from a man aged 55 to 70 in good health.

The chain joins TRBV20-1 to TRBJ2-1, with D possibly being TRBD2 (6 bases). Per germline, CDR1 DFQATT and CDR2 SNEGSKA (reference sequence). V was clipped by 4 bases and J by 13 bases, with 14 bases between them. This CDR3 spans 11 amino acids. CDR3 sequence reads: CSAMGGETQFF. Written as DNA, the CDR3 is TGCAGTGCTATGGGGGGAGAGACCCAGTTCTTC.

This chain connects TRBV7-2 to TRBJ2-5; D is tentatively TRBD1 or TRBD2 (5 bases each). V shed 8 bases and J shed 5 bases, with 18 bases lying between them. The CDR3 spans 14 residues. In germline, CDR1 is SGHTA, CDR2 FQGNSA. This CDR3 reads CASVAWGPAETQYF. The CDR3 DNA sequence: TGTGCCAGCGTCGCCTGGGGACCCGCGGAGACCCAGTACTTC.

The CDR3 loop is CASSLDHLAGGTYEQYF. Written as DNA, the CDR3 is TGCGCCAGCAGCTTGGACCACCTAGCGGGGGGTACTTACGAGCAGTACTTC. The genes are TRBV5-1 and TRBJ2-7; the match to TRBD2 covers 11 bases. CDR1 is SGHRS and CDR2 is YFSETQ in the germline V gene. The CDR3 runs 17 residues. V trimming: 0 bases; J trimming: 4 bases; junction bases outside the gene matches: 9.

This CDR3 is CATNVEYNSPLHF. CDR3 coding DNA: TGTGCCACCAACGTGGAGTATAATTCACCCCTCCACTTT. The gene calls are TRBV10-3 and TRBJ1-6, with D hard to call. Germline V gene data show CDR1 as ENHRY and CDR2 as SYGVKD. V lost 10 bases and J lost 4, with 11 bases in between. CDR3 length equals 13 residues.

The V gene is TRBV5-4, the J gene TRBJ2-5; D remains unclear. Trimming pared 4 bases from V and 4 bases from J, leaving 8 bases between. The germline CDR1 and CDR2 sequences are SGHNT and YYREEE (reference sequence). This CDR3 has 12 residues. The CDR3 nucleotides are TGTGCCAGCAGCCAGCCTTCAGAGACCCAGTACTTC. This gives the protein CASSQPSETQYF.

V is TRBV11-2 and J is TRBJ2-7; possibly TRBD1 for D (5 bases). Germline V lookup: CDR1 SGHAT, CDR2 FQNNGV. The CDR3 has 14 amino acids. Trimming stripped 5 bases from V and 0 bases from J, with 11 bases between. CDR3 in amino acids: CASSARGSSYEQYF. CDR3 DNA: TGTGCCAGCAGCGCTAGGGGAAGCTCCTACGAGCAGTACTTC.

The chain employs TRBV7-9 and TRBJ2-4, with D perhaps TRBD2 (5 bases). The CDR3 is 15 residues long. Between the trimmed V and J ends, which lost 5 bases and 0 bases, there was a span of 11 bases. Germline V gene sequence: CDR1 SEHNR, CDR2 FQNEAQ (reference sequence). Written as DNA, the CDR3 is TGTGCCAGCAGCCCCCTGGACTTAGCCAAAAACATTCAGTACTTC. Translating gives CASSPLDLAKNIQYF.

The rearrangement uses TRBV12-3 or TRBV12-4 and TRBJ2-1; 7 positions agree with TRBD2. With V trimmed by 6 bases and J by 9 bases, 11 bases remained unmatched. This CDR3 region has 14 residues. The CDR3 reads CASSLGRGWSEQFF. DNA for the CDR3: TGTGCCAGCAGCCTTGGGCGGGGGTGGAGTGAGCAGTTCTTC.

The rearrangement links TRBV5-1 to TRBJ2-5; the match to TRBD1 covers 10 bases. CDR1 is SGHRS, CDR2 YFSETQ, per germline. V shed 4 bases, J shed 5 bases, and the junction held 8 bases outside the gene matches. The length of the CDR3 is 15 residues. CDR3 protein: CASSATGGLVETQYF. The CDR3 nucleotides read TGCGCCAGCAGCGCGACAGGGGGCCTGGTGGAGACCCAGTACTTC.

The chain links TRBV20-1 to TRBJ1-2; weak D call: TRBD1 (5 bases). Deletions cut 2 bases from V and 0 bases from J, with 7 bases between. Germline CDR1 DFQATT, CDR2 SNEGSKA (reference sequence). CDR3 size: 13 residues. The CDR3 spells CSARSDTNYGYTF. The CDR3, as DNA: TGCAGTGCTAGATCGGACACTAACTATGGCTACACCTTC.

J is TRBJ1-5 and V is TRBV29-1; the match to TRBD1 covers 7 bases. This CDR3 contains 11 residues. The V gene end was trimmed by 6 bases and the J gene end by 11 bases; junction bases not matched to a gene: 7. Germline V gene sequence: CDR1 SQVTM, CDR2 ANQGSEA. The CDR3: CSVRQGPAQHF. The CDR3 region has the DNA TGCAGCGTCAGACAGGGACCGGCCCAGCATTTT.

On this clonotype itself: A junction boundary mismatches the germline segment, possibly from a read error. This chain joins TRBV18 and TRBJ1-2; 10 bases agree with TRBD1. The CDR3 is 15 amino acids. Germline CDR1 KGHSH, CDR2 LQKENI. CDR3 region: CASSPPGQGRAGYTF. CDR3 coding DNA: TGTGCCAGCTCGCCACCGGGACAGGGGCGCGCTGGCTACACCTTC.

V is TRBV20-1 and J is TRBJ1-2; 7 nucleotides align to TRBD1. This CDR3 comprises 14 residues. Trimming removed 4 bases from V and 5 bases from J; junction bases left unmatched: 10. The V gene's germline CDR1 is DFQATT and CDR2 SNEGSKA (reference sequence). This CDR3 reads CSAIKRQGGYGYTF. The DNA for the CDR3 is TGCAGTGCTATCAAGCGACAGGGTGGGTATGGCTACACCTTC.

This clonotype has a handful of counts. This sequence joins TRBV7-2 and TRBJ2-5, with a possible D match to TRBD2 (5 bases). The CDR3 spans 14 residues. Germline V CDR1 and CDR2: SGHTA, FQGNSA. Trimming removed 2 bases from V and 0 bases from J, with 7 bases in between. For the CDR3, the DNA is TGTGCCAGCAGCTTAATGGGAGACCAAGAGACCCAGTACTTC. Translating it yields CASSLMGDQETQYF. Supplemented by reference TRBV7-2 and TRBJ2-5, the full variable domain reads GAGVSQSPSNKVTEKGKDVELRCDPISGHTALYWYRQSLGQGLEFLIYFQGNSAPDKSGLPSDRFSAERTGGSVSTLTIQRTQQEDSAVYLCASSLMGDQETQYFGPGTRLLVL.

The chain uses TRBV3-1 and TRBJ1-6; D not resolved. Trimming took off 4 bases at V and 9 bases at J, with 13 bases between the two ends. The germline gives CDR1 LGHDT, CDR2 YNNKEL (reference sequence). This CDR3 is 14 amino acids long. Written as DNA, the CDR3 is TGTGCCAGCAGCCCAGTCGGTTACCGTTCACCCCTCCACTTT. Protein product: CASSPVGYRSPLHF.

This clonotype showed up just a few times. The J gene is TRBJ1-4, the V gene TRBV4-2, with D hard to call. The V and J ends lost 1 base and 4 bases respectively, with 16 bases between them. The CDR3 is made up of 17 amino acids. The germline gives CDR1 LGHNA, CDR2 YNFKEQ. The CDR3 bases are TGTGCCAGCAGCCAAGGAGATATATCCGATTATAATGAAAAACTGTTTTTT. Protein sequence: CASSQGDISDYNEKLFF.

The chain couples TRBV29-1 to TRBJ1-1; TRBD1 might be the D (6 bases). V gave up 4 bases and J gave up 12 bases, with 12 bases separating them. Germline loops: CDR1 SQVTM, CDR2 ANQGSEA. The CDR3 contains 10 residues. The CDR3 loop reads CSVAQGGSFF. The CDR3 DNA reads TGCAGCGTTGCACAGGGAGGGTCTTTCTTT.

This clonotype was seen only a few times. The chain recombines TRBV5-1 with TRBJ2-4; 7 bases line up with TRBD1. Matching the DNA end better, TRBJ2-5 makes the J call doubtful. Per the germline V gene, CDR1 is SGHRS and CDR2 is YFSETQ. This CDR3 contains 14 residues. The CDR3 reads CASSPGQMLETQYF. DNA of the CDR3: TGCGCCAGCAGCCCGGGACAGATGTTAGAGACCCAGTACTTC.

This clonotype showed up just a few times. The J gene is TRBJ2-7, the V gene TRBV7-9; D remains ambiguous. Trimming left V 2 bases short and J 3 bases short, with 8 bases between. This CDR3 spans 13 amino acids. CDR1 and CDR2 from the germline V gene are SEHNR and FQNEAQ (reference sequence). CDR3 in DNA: TGTGCCAGCAGCTTATTATATAACTACGAGCAGTACTTC. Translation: CASSLLYNYEQYF.

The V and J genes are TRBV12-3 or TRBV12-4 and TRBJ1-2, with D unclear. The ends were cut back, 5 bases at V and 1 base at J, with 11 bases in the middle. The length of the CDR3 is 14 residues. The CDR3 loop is CASSLRRGNYGYTF. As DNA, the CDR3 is TGTGCCAGCAGTCTTCGCCGGGGTAACTATGGCTACACCTTC.

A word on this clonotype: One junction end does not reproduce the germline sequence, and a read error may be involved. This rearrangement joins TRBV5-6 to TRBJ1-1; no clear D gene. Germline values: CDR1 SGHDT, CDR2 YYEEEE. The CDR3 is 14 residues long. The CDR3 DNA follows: TGCGCCAGCAGCCTGGGCCCTTTGAACACTGAAGCTTTCTTT. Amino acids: CASSLGPLNTEAFF. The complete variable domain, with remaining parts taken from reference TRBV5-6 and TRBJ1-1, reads DAGVTQSPTHLIKTRGQQVTLRCSPKSGHDTVSWYQQALGQGPQFIFQYYEEEERQRGNFPDRFSGHQFPNYSSELNVNALLLGDSALYLCASSLGPLNTEAFFGQGTRLTVV.

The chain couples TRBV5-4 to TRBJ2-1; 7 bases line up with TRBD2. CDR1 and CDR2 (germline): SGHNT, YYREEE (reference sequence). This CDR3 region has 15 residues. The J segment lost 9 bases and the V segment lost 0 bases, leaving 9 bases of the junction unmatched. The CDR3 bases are TGTGCCAGCAGCTTGGATTGGGGGGGGGACGGTGAGCAGTTCTTC. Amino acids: CASSLDWGGDGEQFF.

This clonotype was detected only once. The CDR3 coding sequence is TGTGCCAGCAGCTTAGGATCCTTTAGGACAGATACGCAGTATTTT. This sequence encodes CASSLGSFRTDTQYF. The chain uses TRBV7-2 and TRBJ2-3; D remains unclear. V shed 1 base and J shed 3 bases, with 11 bases lying between them. CDR1 is SGHTA and CDR2 is FQGNSA in the germline V gene. CDR3 length equals 15 residues.

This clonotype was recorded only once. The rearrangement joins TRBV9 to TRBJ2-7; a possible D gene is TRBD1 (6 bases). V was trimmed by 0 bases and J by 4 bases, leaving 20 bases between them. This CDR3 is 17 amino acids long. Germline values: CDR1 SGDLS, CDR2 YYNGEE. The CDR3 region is CASSVGARGQIEYEQYF. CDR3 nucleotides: TGTGCCAGCAGCGTAGGGGCCAGGGGTCAGATCGAGTACGAGCAGTACTTC.

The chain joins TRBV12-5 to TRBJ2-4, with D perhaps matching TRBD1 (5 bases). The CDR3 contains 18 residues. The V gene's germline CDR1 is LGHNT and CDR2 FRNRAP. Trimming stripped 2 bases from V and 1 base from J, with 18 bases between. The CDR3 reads CASGLHLQGTGAKNIQYF. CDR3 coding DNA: TGTGCTAGTGGTTTGCACCTCCAGGGAACTGGCGCCAAAAACATTCAGTACTTC.

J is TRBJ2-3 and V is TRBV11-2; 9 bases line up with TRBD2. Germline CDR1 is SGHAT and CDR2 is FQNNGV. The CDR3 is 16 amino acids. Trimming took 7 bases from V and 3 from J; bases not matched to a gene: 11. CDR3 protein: CASTALRAGGTDTQYF. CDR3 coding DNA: TGTGCCAGCACCGCATTAAGGGCGGGGGGGACAGATACGCAGTATTTT.

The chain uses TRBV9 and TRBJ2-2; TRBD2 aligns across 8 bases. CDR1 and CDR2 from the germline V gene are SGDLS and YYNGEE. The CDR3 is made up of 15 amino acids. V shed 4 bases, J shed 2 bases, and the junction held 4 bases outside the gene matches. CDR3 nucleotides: TGTGCCAGCAGCAGAGGGACTAGTAACACCGGGGAGCTGTTTTTT. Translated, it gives CASSRGTSNTGELFF.

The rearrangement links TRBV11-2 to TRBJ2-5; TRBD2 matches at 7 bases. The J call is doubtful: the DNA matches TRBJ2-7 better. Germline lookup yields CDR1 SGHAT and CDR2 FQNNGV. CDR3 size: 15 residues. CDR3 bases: TGTGCCAGCAGCTTAAGTAGGCTAGCGGTATACGAGCAGTACTTC. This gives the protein CASSLSRLAVYEQYF.

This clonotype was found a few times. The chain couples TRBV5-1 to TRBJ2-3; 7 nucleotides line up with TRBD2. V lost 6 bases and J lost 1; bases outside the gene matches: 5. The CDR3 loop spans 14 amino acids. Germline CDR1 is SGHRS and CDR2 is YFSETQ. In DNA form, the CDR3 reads TGCGCCAGCACCCCGGCGGGAGGCACAGATACGCAGTATTTT. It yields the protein CASTPAGGTDTQYF. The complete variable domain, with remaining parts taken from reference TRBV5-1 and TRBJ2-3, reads KAGVTQTPRYLIKTRGQQVTLSCSPISGHRSVSWYQQTPGQGLQFLFEYFSETQRNKGNFPGRFSGRQFSNSRSEMNVSTLELGDSALYLCASTPAGGTDTQYFGPGTRLTVL.

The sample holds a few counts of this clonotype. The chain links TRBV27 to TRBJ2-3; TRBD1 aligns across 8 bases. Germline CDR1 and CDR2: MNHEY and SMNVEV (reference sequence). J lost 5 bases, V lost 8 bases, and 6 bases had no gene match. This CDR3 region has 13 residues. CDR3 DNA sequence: TGTGCCAGCGGACAGGGATCAGGAGATACGCAGTATTTT. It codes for CASGQGSGDTQYF.

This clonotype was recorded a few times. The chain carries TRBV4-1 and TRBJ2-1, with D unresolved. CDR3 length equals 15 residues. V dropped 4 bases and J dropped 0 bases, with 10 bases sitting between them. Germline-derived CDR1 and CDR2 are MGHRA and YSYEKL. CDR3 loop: CASSPLESSYNEQFF. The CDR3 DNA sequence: TGCGCCAGCAGCCCCTTGGAGAGCTCCTACAATGAGCAGTTCTTC.